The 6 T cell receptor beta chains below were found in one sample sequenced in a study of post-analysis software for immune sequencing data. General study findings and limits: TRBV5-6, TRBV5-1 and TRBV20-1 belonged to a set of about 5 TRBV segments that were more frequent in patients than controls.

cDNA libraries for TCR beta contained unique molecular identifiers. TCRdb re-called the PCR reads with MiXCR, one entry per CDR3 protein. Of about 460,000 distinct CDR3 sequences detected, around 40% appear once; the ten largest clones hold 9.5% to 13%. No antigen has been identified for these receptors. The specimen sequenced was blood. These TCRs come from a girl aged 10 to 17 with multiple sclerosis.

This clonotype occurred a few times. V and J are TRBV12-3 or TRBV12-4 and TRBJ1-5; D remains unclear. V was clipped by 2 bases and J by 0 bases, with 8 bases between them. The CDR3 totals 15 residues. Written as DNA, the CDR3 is TGTGCCAGCAGTTTATCTGGCGGTAGCAATCAGCCCCAGCATTTT. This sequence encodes CASSLSGGSNQPQHF.

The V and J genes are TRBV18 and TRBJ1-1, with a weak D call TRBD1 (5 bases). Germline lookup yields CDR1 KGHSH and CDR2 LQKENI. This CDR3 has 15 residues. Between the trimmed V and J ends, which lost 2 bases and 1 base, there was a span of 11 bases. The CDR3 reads CASSPAGGGNTEAFF. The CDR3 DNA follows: TGTGCCAGCTCACCAGCCGGGGGAGGGAACACTGAAGCTTTCTTT.

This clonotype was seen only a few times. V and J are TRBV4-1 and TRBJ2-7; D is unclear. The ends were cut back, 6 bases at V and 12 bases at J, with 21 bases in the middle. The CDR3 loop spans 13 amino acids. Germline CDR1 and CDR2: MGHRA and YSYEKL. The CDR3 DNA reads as TGCGCCAGCAGTCTCGTTCGACCGAGCAGTCTGTACTTC. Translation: CASSLVRPSSLYF.

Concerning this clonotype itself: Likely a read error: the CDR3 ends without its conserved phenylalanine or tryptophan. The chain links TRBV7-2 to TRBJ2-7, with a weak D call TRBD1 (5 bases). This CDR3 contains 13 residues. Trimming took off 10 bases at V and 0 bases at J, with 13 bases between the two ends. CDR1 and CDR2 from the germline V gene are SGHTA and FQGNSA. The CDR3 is CATRQTASYEQYL. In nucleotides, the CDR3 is TGTGCCACAAGACAGACAGCCTCCTACGAGCAGTACCTC.

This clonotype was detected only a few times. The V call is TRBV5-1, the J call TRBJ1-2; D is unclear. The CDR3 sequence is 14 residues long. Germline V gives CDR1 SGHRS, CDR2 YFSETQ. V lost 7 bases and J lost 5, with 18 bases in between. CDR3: CASDRDSGGYGYTF. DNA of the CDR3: TGCGCCAGCGACCGGGATTCCGGAGGTTATGGCTACACCTTC.

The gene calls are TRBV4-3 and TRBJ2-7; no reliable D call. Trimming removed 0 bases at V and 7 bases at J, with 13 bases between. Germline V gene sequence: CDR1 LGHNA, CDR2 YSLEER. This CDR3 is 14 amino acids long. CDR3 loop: CASSQDLRTREQYF. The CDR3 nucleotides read TGCGCCAGCAGCCAAGACCTGAGAACCCGGGAGCAGTACTTC.